Sequencing of this T cell receptor (beta chain) was carried out in a study of cytomegalovirus exposure and HLA in healthy donors (dated by TCRdb to 2015 to 2018). The study in broad terms: According to an earlier analysis of 587 of the donors, roughly 180 million T cells yielded 100 million or so unique TCR beta sequences and less than 300 Gb of sequence data. An early release that covered some 640 HLA-typed donors contained around 300 gigabases of sequencing data and 75 million to 100 million unique TCR sequences. Of the approximately 400 genotyped donors, approximately 82% fell in the genetic ancestry cluster associated with self-reported Caucasian donors. The study was designed to test whether signatures of past pathogen exposure could be identified by cataloging public T cell receptors. The study used immunosequencing to profile the T cell repertoires of 670 or so subjects and linked those repertoires to cytomegalovirus serostatus. Besides the first cohort of roughly 660 subjects, a separate validation cohort made up of 120 or so different subjects was used. To predict cytomegalovirus infection status, the study brought together high-throughput TCR immunosequencing, statistical association of individual TCRs with disease status, and machine learning. To study patterns of TCR occurrence, a later analysis re-analyzed previously published TCR beta repertoires from several hundred donors and added high-resolution HLA genotyping. Rather than using new phenotypic data, the later analysis identified candidate immune exposures from TCR beta sequences and from how often those sequences occurred across donors. An earlier analysis of some 600 of the donors applied high-throughput TCR beta sequencing to assess whether each TCR beta V gene segment acted as functional or pseudogenic. Donor age, sex, ethnicity and CMV serostatus were compiled alongside the repertoire data. A later genetic analysis used genome-wide SNP genotypes for about 65% of the roughly 700 donors, treating that subset as a discovery cohort. All discovery cohort repertoires had been generated using a single sequencing platform. Both class I and class II loci were covered by HLA typing, at four-digit resolution. The number of typed donors differed by locus: about 629-630 for A, B, C, DRB1 and DQB1; 500 to 550 for DQA1; some 590 for DPA1; and about 450 for DPB1. Roughly 5 DR-DQ haplotypes were handled as single units for association and clustering, since linkage in the cohort was strong. On average, 235,054 unique TCR beta nucleotide sequences were sequenced per donor among 398 genotyped donors of the cohort, with about 19% of those sequences being non-productive. The study at large found these results: Most TCR sequences were observed very rarely across donors, whereas some public TCRs were present in many individuals. Presence/absence analyses assumed roughly uniform sequencing depth across donors, an assumption that may not hold. At a false discovery rate of 0.05, a later analysis linked around 17,000 TCR beta sequences to specific HLA alleles. In both the original and validation cohorts, the classifier was reported to diagnose cytomegalovirus status with high specificity and sensitivity. An association between a missense DCLRE1C variant and V-gene and J-gene trimming of TCR beta chains was found in a later genetic analysis and replicated in an independent cohort. The authors suggested that the approach could potentially be extended to other disease states and immunological phenotypes. According to a later analysis, most CMV-associated TCR beta chains appeared to be HLA-restricted, and the HLA associations seemed to be driven largely by CMV exposure. Some IMGT-functional V segments, including TRBV6-2 and TRBV6-3, could not be distinguished by the 87-base-pair reads and were therefore excluded. In an earlier analysis of more than 500 of the donors, most TCR beta V segments appeared in productive rearrangements about 87% or about 30% of the time, broadly matching IMGT annotations. Because some donors lacked HLA typing at each locus, the association tests relied only on the typed subset. In this cohort, only TCR beta chains were sequenced, and detectable features were limited by the absence of alpha or paired-chain data. In vitro tests confirmed that three of the cytomegalovirus-associated TCR beta chains recognize cytomegalovirus antigens. When HLA alleles, especially DR and DQ, strongly co-occurred, attributing TCR associations to individual alleles was difficult. The study gave a list of about 150 TCR beta chains associated with cytomegalovirus. Several of the top co-occurrence clusters appeared to be linked to parvovirus B19, influenza, CMV and Epstein-Barr virus, according to a later analysis. In a later analysis, TCR association rates were found to vary across HLA loci, with the most associated TCRs seen for DRB1 alleles and the fewest for HLA-C alleles. A cluster of highly shared sequence variants was judged likely to be a technical artifact of the sequencing pipeline. A later genetic analysis reported fewer N-insertions in productive TCRs among donors in an Asian-associated ancestry cluster than the roughly 720-donor mean. Correlated functional status among segregating V segments might reflect linkage disequilibrium, but an unknown experimental factor could not be ruled out. For the cohort, immune exposure information was limited to CMV serostatus. Compared with equally common non-associated chains, HLA-associated TCR beta chains in a later analysis were more clonally expanded and had lower generation probabilities. Because counts were too low, fewer than 20 rarely observed V segments, including chromosome 9 orphons, were excluded from the earlier analysis of fewer than 650 of the donors. A further reported finding was that TCR beta sequences accurately predicted the HLA-A and HLA-B alleles for most subjects in the first cohort.

Concerning this clone itself: Its target antigen remains unknown.

The library was produced with the immunoSEQ multiplex PCR assay. For the multiplex PCR, a mixture combining 60 forward primers for TCR Vbeta segments and 13 reverse primers for TCR Jbeta segments was used. The CDR3 region of rearranged TCR beta genes was amplified from genomic DNA with a multiplex PCR assay. The Illumina HiSeq System was used to sequence the amplified TCR beta libraries as 87-base-pair reads. Under the source paper's analysis protocol: A later analysis counted about 82 million unique TCR beta chains across the 666 repertoires, and 10 million to 12 million of these chains were shared by at least two donors. Raw reads were error-corrected and collapsed into unique sequences by a nearest-neighbor algorithm in which closely related sequences were merged to remove PCR and sequencing errors. CDR3 sequences were aligned to IMGT reference sequences to assign V, D and J gene segments. For a sequence to be retained, a match of at least six nucleotides was required to both a V gene segment and a J gene segment. Rearrangements were called productive when the CDR3 lacked stop codons and stayed in frame with V and J; all others were non-productive. CDR3 was defined by IMGT convention, running from the second conserved V-encoded cysteine to the conserved J-encoded phenylalanine. In an earlier analysis of roughly 610 of the donors, sequences lacking an unambiguous match to a single V gene segment were excluded. In an earlier analysis of approximately 610 of the donors, V segments were called functional above 56.7% productive rearrangements and were called segregating when the between-donor standard deviation exceeded 5%. To diagnose cytomegalovirus status from the catalog of TCR beta chain sequences, a statistical classification framework was built. In a later analysis, TCR nucleotide sequences were compared against IMGT/GENE-DB human TR gene sequences so that V and J genes could be assigned. The TCRdist pipeline was used in a later analysis to assign CDR3 sequences and most-parsimonious VDJ recombination scenarios. In a later analysis, every TCR beta chain was defined by the combination of its CDR3 amino acid sequence and its V-gene family, and reads without a unique V-gene family were dropped. To address suspected cross-contamination and a sequencing artifact, a later analysis removed a few hundred highly shared, low-generation-probability nucleotide sequences. For each public chain, a later analysis derived a clonal expansion index from normalized ranks of inferred template counts within each repertoire. A later analysis computed generation probabilities with a VDJ recombination model fitted to out-of-frame rearrangements, and checked the results against IGoR. In a later analysis, hypergeometric tests were used to score TCR-TCR, TCR-HLA and TCR-CMV co-occurrence, with a repertoire-size bias correction applied to TCR pairs. A later analysis estimated false discovery rates by permuting HLA or CMV assignments 20 times. A later analysis grouped co-occurring TCRs with DBSCAN, adding TCRdist sequence similarity when clustering within HLA-allele-positive subsets. Repertoires with fewer than 30,000 or more than 120,000 public chains, plus five repertoires with anomalous nucleotide sharing, were excluded from co-occurrence clustering. This is the immuneACCESS table as TCRdb keeps it, with only in-frame sequences that have V and J called. A part of the clones is gone; compared with another copy, unresolved V genes explain less than half, and the rest is unexplained. V and J calls plus clone size are reproduced from that table; the DNA served to infer D and trimming. The table of this sample itemizes 130,000 to 150,000 clones. Together, the top ten hold 0.8% to 1% of the sample.

Reading the germline V gene (reference sequence) gives CDR1 LNHDA and CDR2 SQIVND. The CDR3 measures 13 amino acids from cysteine to phenylalanine. Left in the record is the CDR3 DNA by itself, 39 bases read in frame from the first base. V has 7 bases trimmed and J has 4 bases trimmed; junction bases matching no gene number 6. The cohort was made up of roughly 670 healthy bone marrow donors. At the time of sampling, every cohort member was nominally healthy, though immune exposures that went unrecorded were likely present. The donor tested CMV seronegative and was one of the 352 seronegative cohort members. A peripheral blood sample was collected from each donor, and TCR beta sequencing was performed on peripheral blood mononuclear cells. Genomic DNA was extracted from the blood cell samples with the Qiagen DNeasy Blood Extraction Kit.

The V and J genes are TRBV19 and TRBJ1-1; the central 7 bases match TRBD1. The sequence was obtained from a male donor in good health and CMV-seronegative. The sample comprised PBMCs. In nucleotide form, the sequence is TGTGCCAGTACCGCGACAGGGAGCACTGAAGCTTTCTTT. This codes for CASTATGSTEAFF. The CDR3 plus the reference TRBV19 and TRBJ1-1 genes for the other parts give the full variable domain: DGGITQSPKYLFRKEGQNVTLSCEQNLNHDAMYWYRQDPGQGLRLIYYSQIVNDFQKGDIAEGYSVSREKKESFPLTVTSAQKNPTAFYLCASTATGSTEAFFGQGTRLTVV.